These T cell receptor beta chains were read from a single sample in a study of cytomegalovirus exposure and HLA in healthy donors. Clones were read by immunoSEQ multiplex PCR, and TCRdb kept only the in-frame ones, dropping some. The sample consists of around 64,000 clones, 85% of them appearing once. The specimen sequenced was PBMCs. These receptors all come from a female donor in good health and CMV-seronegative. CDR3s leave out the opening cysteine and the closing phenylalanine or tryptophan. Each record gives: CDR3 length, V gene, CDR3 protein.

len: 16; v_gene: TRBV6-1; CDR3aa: ASSKGLGRDSRTEKLF
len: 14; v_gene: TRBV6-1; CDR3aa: ASSDPLAGGTYEQY
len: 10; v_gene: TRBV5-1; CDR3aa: ASSSTGTEAF
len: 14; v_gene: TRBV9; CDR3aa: ASSVGWTDSGNTIY
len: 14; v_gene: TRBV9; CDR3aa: ASSVSDRVGDTEAF
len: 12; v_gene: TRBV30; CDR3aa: AWRGTGINYGYT
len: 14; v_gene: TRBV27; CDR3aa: ASSLWGGPKHTEAF
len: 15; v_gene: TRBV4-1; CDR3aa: ASSQVFLGTSTDTQY
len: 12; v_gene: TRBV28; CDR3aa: ATRRQANTDTQY
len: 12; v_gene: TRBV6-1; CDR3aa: ASSYFTGHHEQY
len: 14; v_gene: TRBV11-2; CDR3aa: ASSPGVTSISYEQY
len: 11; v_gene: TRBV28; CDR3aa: ASSFATNEKLF
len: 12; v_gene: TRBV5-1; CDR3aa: ASSLRTGSHEQY
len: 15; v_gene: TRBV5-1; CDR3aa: ASSPGTGGVGYGGYT
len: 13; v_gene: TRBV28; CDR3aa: ASSFSSGSGNTIY
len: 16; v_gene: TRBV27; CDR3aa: ASSLSGIGQGDNQPQH
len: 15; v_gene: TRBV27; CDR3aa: ASSFSGGNRVEEKQY
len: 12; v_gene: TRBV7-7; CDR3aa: ASSPSGAQETQY
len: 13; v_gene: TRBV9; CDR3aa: ASSPDGHLNTEAF
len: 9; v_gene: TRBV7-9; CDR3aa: ASSLMYEQY
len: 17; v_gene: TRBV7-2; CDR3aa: ASSAPGLAPGGHSYEQY
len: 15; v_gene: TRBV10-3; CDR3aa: AISEPSRTGGSYEQY
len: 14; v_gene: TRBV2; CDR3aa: ASSERTGRSGNTIY
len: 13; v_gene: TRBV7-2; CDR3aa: ASSLGGASNQPQH
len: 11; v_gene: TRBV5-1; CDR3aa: ASSFKGGDTQY
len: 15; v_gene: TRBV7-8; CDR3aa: ASTSGPGLPNTGELF
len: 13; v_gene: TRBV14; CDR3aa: ASSVREASTDTQY
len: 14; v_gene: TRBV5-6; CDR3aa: ASSSGLAGVSNEQF
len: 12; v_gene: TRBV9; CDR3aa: ASSATVKNTEAF
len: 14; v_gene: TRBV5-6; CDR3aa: ASSSLVSSATDTQY